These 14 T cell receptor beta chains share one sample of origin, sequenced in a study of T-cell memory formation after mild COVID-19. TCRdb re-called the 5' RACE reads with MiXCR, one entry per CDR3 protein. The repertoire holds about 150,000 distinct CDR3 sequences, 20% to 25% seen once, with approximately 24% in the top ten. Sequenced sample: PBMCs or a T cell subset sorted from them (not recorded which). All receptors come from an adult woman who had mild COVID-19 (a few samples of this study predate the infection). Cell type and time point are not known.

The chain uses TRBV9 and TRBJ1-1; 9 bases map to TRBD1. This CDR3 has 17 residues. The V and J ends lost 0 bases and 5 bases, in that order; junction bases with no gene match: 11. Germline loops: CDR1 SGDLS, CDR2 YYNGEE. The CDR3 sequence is CASSVEGGTGGFTEAFF. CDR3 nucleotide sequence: TGTGCCAGCAGCGTAGAGGGGGGAACAGGGGGCTTTACTGAAGCTTTCTTT.

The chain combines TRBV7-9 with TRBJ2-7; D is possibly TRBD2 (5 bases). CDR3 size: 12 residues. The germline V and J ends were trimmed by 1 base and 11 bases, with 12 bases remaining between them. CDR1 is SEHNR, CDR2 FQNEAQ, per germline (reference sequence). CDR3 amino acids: CASSLGVAEEYF. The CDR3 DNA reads TGTGCCAGCAGCTTAGGGGTTGCGGAGGAGTACTTC.

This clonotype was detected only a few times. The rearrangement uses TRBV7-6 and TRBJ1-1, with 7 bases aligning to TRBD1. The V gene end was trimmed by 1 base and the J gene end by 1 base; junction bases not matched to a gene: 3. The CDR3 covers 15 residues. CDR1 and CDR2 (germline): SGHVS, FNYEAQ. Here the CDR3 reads CASSLETGRNTEAFF. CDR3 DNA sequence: TGTGCCAGCAGCTTAGAGACAGGGAGGAACACTGAAGCTTTCTTT.

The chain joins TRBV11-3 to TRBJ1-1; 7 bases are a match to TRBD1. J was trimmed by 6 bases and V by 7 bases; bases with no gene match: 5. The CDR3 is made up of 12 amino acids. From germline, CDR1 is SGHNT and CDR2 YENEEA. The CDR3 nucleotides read TGTGCCAGCAAACACAGGGGATCTGAAGCTTTCTTT. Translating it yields CASKHRGSEAFF.

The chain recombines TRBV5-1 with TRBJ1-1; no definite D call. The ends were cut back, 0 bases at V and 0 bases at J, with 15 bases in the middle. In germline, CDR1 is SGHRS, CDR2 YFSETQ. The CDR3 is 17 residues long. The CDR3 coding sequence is TGCGCCAGCAGCTTGGAGGCCGCCGGTCACATGAACACTGAAGCTTTCTTT. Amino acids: CASSLEAAGHMNTEAFF. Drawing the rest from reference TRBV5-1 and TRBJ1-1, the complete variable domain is KAGVTQTPRYLIKTRGQQVTLSCSPISGHRSVSWYQQTPGQGLQFLFEYFSETQRNKGNFPGRFSGRQFSNSRSEMNVSTLELGDSALYLCASSLEAAGHMNTEAFFGQGTRLTVV.

In DNA, the CDR3 is TGTGCCAGTAGTATGGCACAGGTAGCCTCCTACAATGAGCAGTTCTTC. Residues: CASSMAQVASYNEQFF. V and J are TRBV19 and TRBJ2-1; D is possibly TRBD1 (5 bases). The V gene lost 3 bases and the J gene lost 0 bases, with 12 bases spanning the gap. CDR3 size: 16 residues. Germline assignment: CDR1 LNHDA and CDR2 SQIVND (reference sequence).

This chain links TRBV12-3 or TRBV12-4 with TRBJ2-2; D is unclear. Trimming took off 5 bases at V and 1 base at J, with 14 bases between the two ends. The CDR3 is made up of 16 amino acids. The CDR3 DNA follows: TGTGCCAGCAGTCCGAATCCGTGGGGGAACACCGGGGAGCTGTTTTTT. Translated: CASSPNPWGNTGELFF.

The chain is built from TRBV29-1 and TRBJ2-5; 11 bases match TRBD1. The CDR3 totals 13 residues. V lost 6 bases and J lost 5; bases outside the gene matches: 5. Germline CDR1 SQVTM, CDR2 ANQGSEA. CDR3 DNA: TGCAGCGTGGTGGACAGGGGGCGGGAGACCCAGTACTTC. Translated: CSVVDRGRETQYF.

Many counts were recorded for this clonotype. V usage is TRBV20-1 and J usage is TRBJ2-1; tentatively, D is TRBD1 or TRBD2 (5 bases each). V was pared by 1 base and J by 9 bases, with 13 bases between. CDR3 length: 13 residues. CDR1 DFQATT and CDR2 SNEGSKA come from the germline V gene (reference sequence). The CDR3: CSARATEGPEQFF. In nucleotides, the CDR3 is TGCAGTGCTAGAGCTACCGAGGGGCCTGAGCAGTTCTTC.

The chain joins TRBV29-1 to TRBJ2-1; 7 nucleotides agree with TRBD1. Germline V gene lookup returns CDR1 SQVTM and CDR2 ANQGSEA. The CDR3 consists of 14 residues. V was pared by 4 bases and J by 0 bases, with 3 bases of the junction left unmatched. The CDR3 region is CSVVGDSSYNEQFF. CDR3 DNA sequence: TGCAGCGTTGTAGGGGACAGCTCCTACAATGAGCAGTTCTTC.

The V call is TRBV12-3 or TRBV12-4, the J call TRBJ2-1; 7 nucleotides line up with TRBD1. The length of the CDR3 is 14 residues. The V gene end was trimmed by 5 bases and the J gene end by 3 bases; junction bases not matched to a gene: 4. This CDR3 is CASSPDRSYNEQFF. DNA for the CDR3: TGTGCCAGCAGTCCGGACAGGAGCTACAATGAGCAGTTCTTC.

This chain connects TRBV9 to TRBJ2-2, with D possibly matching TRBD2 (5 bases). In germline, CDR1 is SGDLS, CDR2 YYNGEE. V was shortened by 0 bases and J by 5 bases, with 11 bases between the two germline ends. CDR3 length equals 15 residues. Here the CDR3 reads CASSVDTSDTGELFF. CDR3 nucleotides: TGTGCCAGCAGCGTAGATACTAGTGATACCGGGGAGCTGTTTTTT.

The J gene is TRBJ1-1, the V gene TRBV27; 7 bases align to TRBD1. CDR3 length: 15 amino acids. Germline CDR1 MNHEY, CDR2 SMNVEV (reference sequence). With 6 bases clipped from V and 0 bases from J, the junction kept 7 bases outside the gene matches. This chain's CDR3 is CASRRGQSMNTEAFF. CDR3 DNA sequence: TGTGCCAGCAGACGGGGACAGTCGATGAACACTGAAGCTTTCTTT.

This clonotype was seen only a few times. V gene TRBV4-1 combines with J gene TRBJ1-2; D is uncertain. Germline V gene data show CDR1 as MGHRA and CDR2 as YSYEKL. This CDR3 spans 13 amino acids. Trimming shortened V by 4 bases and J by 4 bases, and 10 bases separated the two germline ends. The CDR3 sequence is CASSPLDAYGYTF. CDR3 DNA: TGCGCCAGCAGCCCACTGGACGCCTATGGCTACACCTTC.